This TCR beta chain comes out of a study of blood T cell repertoires in COVID-19. Germline loops: CDR1 GTSNPN, CDR2 SVGIG (reference sequence). V lost 6 bases and J 2 bases, leaving 11 bases between the germline ends. The CDR3 sequence is 14 residues long. The method was immunoSEQ multiplex PCR; TCRdb's version includes in-frame clones alone and lacks a portion of them. The profile shows 180,000 or so clones, roughly 89% of them singletons. Sequenced input: PBMCs or T cells enriched from blood (not recorded which). The chain links TRBV30 to TRBJ1-6; D gene unclear. The receptor was isolated from a woman between 35 and 50 years old with acute COVID-19. The CDR3 protein is CACSLAAYNSPLHF. The CDR3 DNA sequence: TGTGCCTGTTCCCTGGCCGCCTATAATTCACCCCTCCACTTT. Drawing the rest from reference TRBV30 and TRBJ1-6, the complete variable domain is SQTIHQWPATLVQPVGSPLSLECTVEGTSNPNLYWYRQAAGRGLQLLFYSVGIGQISSEVPQNLSASRPQDRQFILSSKKLLLSDSGFYLCACSLAAYNSPLHFGNGTRLTVT.